The entry below describes one T cell receptor beta chain. The sample belongs to a study of T cell responses to AZD1222 COVID-19 vaccine. Libraries were prepared by immunoSEQ multiplex PCR; TCRdb keeps only in-frame clonotypes and omits some of them. The sample contains 150,000 to 160,000 clones, 88% of which appear only once. The CDR3 is 15 residues long. Germline values: CDR1 LGHDT, CDR2 YNNKEL (reference sequence). The V gene end was trimmed by 4 bases and the J gene end by 5 bases; junction bases not matched to a gene: 5. The sequences come from peripheral blood, collected on day 0 of AZD1222 vaccination. The sequence was collected from an adult in good health. This chain connects TRBV3-1 (or the pseudogene TRBV3-2) to TRBJ2-1, with 10 nucleotides matching TRBD2. Here the CDR3 reads CASSRGTSANNEQFF. The CDR3, as DNA: TGTGCCAGCAGCCGCGGGACTAGCGCAAACAATGAGCAGTTCTTC.